The rows below give T cell receptor beta chains drawn from one sample of a study of Graves' ophthalmopathy and Graves' hyperthyroidism. Each CDR3 protein is one row after TCRdb ran MiXCR on the multiplex PCR reads. Counted here are about 550,000 distinct CDR3 sequences, under 40% occurring once; the ten biggest clones make up over 3.5%. Sequencing was performed on peripheral blood or thyroid tissue (not recorded which). Every receptor here comes from an adult man with Graves' hyperthyroidism. Each CDR3 is given with its conserved first and last residue. The D gene is left open where the match is weak. Clone size, where shown, is once, few, many, or a class for clones that have expanded.

D	V	size	CDR3
.	TRBV7-9	once	CASSLEHSNTGELFF
.	TRBV15	.	CATSGIEGGGQPQHF
.	TRBV9	.	CASSVAQGGGYTF
TRBD1	TRBV6-5	many	CASSYTQGQGGSPLHF
.	TRBV5-6	few	CASSLIRLTYEQYF
.	TRBV6-2/TRBV6-3	many	CASSTENNRPNQPQHF
TRBD1	TRBV6-1	many	CASSDWLAGGSTEAFF
TRBD2	TRBV24-1	.	CATSDDHSGREQYF
TRBD1	TRBV7-8	many	CASSSSGTGPTGELFF
.	TRBV20-1	once	CSASRGTGEQYF
TRBD1	TRBV4-1	.	CASSQEQGVNSPLHF
TRBD1	TRBV7-2	.	CASSLDNRGNTEAFF
TRBD1	TRBV7-9	.	CASSLARDRNYEQYF
.	TRBV29-1	.	CSTTGTTTYEQYF
TRBD1	TRBV10-3	.	CATRDRVGTGENQPQHF
TRBD1	TRBV5-1	.	CASRTGWHREFQETQYF
TRBD2	TRBV6-5	.	CASSAGTSREQYF
.	TRBV2	few	CASLRTLTGELFF
TRBD1	TRBV2	.	CASSARDRVASDGYTF
TRBD1	TRBV7-9	.	CASRGQGVYGELFF
.	TRBV25-1	.	CASSPITPTGPGNTIYF
TRBD1	TRBV15	many	CATSKGTGPGANVLTF
TRBD1	TRBV20-1	many	CSAERTGHQETQYF
TRBD1	TRBV15	many	CATSKGQGAFDEKLFF
.	TRBV6-6	many	CASRTPGEDYGYTF
TRBD2	TRBV7-8	few	CASSRTGRLAGGVDTQYF
.	TRBV7-9	.	CASSNHLRAGVGNIQYF
.	TRBV12-5	.	CASGLVSQTEAFF
.	TRBV29-1	.	CSVGSSGRSSYNEQFF
.	TRBV25-1	many	CASSELHTDEQYF
TRBD1	TRBV12-3/TRBV12-4	many	CASRLTGGDEKLFF
.	TRBV10-2	.	CASSESGGLVEQYF
.	TRBV5-1	.	CASSSGRPDTGELFF
.	TRBV20-1	many	CSASGDGYSGNTIYF
.	TRBV24-1	.	CATSDTNTGGLFF
.	TRBV7-9	many	CASSLGGIFTGELFF
TRBD1	TRBV15	many	CATSRNRGGNQPQHF
TRBD1	TRBV4-1	.	CASSQAPGQGYEQYF
.	TRBV7-2	few	CASSLRPAKGSRTEAFF
TRBD1	TRBV29-1	.	CSVAGQGPNEQYF
.	TRBV6-5	few	CASSEALDVGWGEQYF
.	TRBV29-1	.	CSVELGSAYEQYF
TRBD2	TRBV29-1	.	CSVETSGRKDTQYF
.	TRBV18	few	CASSPDKKTQYF
.	TRBV19	.	CASSINRDAEAFF
TRBD1	TRBV2	many	CASSWDRVYSNQPQHF